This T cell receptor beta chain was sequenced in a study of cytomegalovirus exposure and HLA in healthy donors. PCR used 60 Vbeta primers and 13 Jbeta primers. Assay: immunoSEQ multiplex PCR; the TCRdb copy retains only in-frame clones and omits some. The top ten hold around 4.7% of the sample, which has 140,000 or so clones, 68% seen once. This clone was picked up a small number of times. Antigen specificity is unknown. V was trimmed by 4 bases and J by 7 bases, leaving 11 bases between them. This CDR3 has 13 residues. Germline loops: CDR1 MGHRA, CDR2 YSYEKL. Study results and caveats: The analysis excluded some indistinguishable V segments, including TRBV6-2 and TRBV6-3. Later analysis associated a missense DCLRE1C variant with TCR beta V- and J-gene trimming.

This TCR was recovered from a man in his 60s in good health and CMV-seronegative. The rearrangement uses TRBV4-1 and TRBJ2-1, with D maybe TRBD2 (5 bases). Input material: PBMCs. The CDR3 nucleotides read TGCGCCAGCAGCCCAGGACTTCAAAATGAGCAGTTCTTC. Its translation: CASSPGLQNEQFF.